The clone carrying this TCR beta chain was counted ten times or more. The antigen is not known. When replicate PCRs were run on sorted subsets, they used 150 to 200 ng DNA, some 30,000 T cell genomes. Measured with immunoSEQ multiplex PCR; TCRdb has only the in-frame clones, and not every one. The data show over a million clones, approximately 80% seen once. V gave up 0 bases and J gave up 0 bases, with 9 bases separating them. From germline, CDR1 is SGHRS and CDR2 YFSETQ. This CDR3 has 15 residues. These data belong to a study of shared clonotypes between healthy human individuals. Study-wide points: Clonotypes not shared had lower generation probabilities than those common to all four donors.

The receptor was derived from a young man in good health. Some clones in this sample may be carry-over from other donors' samples. The rearrangement uses TRBV5-1 and TRBJ1-1; D not certain. The source material was memory CD4+ T cells from PBMCs. The subset here: CD45RA-negative fraction. CDR3 amino acids: CASSLGLTMNTEAFF. CDR3 sequence (DNA): TGCGCCAGCAGCTTGGGGCTGACGATGAACACTGAAGCTTTCTTT.